This TCR beta chain is from a study of blood T cell repertoires in COVID-19. Background on the study: COVID-19 samples collected from the United States, Italy and Spain covered acute and convalescent phases. In each case, the material was cDNA or gDNA derived from T cells, B-cell-depleted T cells, or PBMCs.

In the authors' methods: Nucleated cell number was recorded as an estimate derived from reference gene primer amplification. Clones were sequenced by immunoSEQ multiplex PCR, and TCRdb holds only the in-frame ones, with some missing. V, J and clone size derive from that table, while D and trimming were established from the DNA sequence. The profile shows roughly 73,000 clones, 88% of them singletons. The V and J ends lost 0 bases and 2 bases, in that order; junction bases with no gene match: 3. Germline V gives CDR1 GTSNPN, CDR2 SVGIG (reference sequence). The CDR3 length is 15 residues. This TCR came from a man aged 65 to 85 with active or convalescent COVID-19. V usage is TRBV30 and J usage is TRBJ1-2; 10 bases line up with TRBD1. The sequenced material came from peripheral blood. The CDR3 DNA follows: TGTGCCTGGAGTGTATTGGGACAGGGGAACTATGGCTACACCTTC. Translating gives CAWSVLGQGNYGYTF.